The 4 T cell receptor beta chains presented below share a single source sample, sequenced in a study of cytomegalovirus exposure and HLA in healthy donors (dated by TCRdb to 2016 to 2017). Libraries were made using the immunoSEQ multiplex PCR assay. As stored in TCRdb, this immuneACCESS dataset retains in-frame rearrangements with V and J assigned. A fraction of the clones does not appear; measured against another copy, unresolved V genes explain less than half of the discrepancy, and the remainder lacks a known reason. This sample lists 95,000 to 150,000 clones; over 85% were detected once. The biggest ten clones account for 1.5% to 2% of the sample. The sequencing sample was made of PBMCs. These receptors were obtained from a woman aged 18 to 35 in good health and CMV-seronegative.

This clone is a singleton in its sample. This chain connects TRBV2 to TRBJ2-5, with TRBD1 matching over 7 bases. The V gene's germline CDR1 is SNHLY and CDR2 FYNNEI. Trimming removed 6 bases from V and 2 bases from J; junction bases left unmatched: 3. The CDR3 sequence is 13 residues long. In nucleotides, the CDR3 is TGTGCCAGCAGGGGGACAGAGCAAGAGACCCAGTACTTC. Its translation: CASRGTEQETQYF.

This sequence joins TRBV6-5 and TRBJ1-1, with D possibly TRBD1 on 5 matching bases. Trimming shortened V by 4 bases and J by 4 bases, and 16 bases separated the two germline ends. Germline assignment: CDR1 MNHEY and CDR2 SVGAGI. The CDR3 is made up of 15 amino acids. The CDR3 nucleotides read TGTGCCAGCAGTTCCCGACAGAGCCGTGGCACTGAAGCTTTCTTT. This sequence encodes CASSSRQSRGTEAFF.

The chain has TRBV10-2 and TRBJ2-1, with 9 bases aligning to TRBD2. The CDR3 length is 17 residues. Germline V lookup: CDR1 WSHSY, CDR2 SAAADI. Trimming took 0 bases from V and 8 from J; bases not matched to a gene: 11. The CDR3 protein is CASSESTRREGHYEQFF. As DNA, the CDR3 is TGCGCCAGCAGTGAGTCGACGCGGCGGGAGGGCCACTATGAGCAGTTCTTC.

The chain combines TRBV5-6 with TRBJ1-3; D is possibly TRBD1 (6 bases). The CDR3 has 15 residues. CDR1 and CDR2 (germline): SGHDT, YYEEEE. V dropped 4 bases and J dropped 0 bases, with 11 bases sitting between them. The CDR3 region is CASSLTGFSGNTIYF. CDR3 DNA sequence: TGTGCCAGCAGCCTGACAGGATTCTCTGGAAACACCATATATTTT.